This T cell receptor beta chain appears in the sequencing data of a study of long-term antiretroviral therapy in people with HIV. Running of the v3.0 immunoSEQ assay took place at survey level. Libraries were prepared by immunoSEQ multiplex PCR; TCRdb keeps only in-frame clonotypes and omits some of them. The sample yields about 40,000 clones, more than 80% seen once. The receptor comes from a woman in her forties or fifties with HIV. Specimen: unsorted PBMCs, collected 3.1 years after starting antiretroviral therapy.

The CDR3 is CASSRRSVRDSPLHF. The DNA of the CDR3 is TGTGCCAGCTCACGCCGTTCAGTCAGGGATTCACCCCTCCACTTT. This chain links TRBV18 with TRBJ1-6; possibly TRBD1 for D (5 bases). This CDR3 has 15 amino acids. V lost 4 bases and J 8 bases, leaving 15 bases between the germline ends. Germline CDR1 and CDR2: KGHSH and LQKENI.